The 15 T cell receptor beta chains below all came from one sample that was sequenced in a study of low-dose radiotherapy and immunotherapy resistance in tumors. Alpha- and beta-chain coverage of first-strand cDNA came from TRAV- and TRBV-specific primers. Amplification of TCRs used a constant-region primer and V-primer adapter for approximately 18 PCR cycles. TCRdb re-called the reads through MiXCR, storing one row per CDR3 protein. The sample lists roughly 100,000 distinct CDR3 sequences, less than 25% occurring once. Time point given: after trial treatment. Treatment here: LDRT plus nivolumab, ipilimumab, low-dose cyclophosphamide and aspirin (RACIN trial). Source: PBMCs, taken after low-dose radiotherapy plus immunotherapy. Source of these receptors: a male donor with prostate cancer.

There are many counts of this clonotype. This CDR3 reads CASSLQVRGNTIYF. The CDR3 DNA reads as TGTGCCAGCAGCTTGCAGGTCAGGGGAAACACCATATATTTT. The chain couples TRBV5-6 to TRBJ1-3, with D unclear. The CDR3 runs 14 residues. V was pared by 1 base and J by 4 bases, with 9 bases between. Per germline, CDR1 SGHDT and CDR2 YYEEEE.

This clonotype was picked up many times. The rearrangement uses TRBV30 and TRBJ1-2; D is unresolved. This CDR3 has 12 amino acids. The germline CDR1 and CDR2 sequences are GTSNPN and SVGIG (reference sequence). In DNA form, the CDR3 reads TGTGCAAGCTCTGGACGGTCCTATGGCTACACCTTC. This codes for CASSGRSYGYTF.

The table lists this clonotype with many counts. The V call is TRBV12-3 or TRBV12-4, the J call TRBJ2-3; D gene unclear. CDR3 size: 11 residues. V was pared by 1 base and J by 13 bases, with 9 bases between. Here the CDR3 DNA reads TGTGCCAGCAGTTTAGGAGCGCTGGAGTATTTT. This codes for CASSLGALEYF.

The chain joins TRBV4-1 to TRBJ2-1; TRBD2 agrees at 8 bases. V lost 0 bases, J lost 5 bases, and 3 bases stayed unmatched. This CDR3 contains 15 residues. Germline lookup yields CDR1 MGHRA and CDR2 YSYEKL. The CDR3 region has the DNA TGCGCCAGCAGCCAAGACAGCGGGGGCCACAATGAGCAGTTCTTC. Amino acids: CASSQDSGGHNEQFF.

Remarks on this clonotype: With only one base between it and a far larger clone, this is likely a read error. The genes are TRBV5-1 and TRBJ2-5; no clear D. Trimming removed 2 bases at V and 11 bases at J, with 10 bases between. In germline, CDR1 is SGHRS, CDR2 YFSETQ. The CDR3 totals 11 residues. CDR3 sequence (DNA): TGCGCCAGCAGCTTTAGCAATGAGCAGTACTTC. It is translated as CASSFSNEQYF.

This rearrangement joins TRBV29-1 to TRBJ1-2, with D perhaps matching TRBD1 (5 bases). The CDR3 runs 12 residues. V was pared by 1 base and J by 10 bases, with 13 bases between. The germline V gene has CDR1 SQVTM and CDR2 ANQGSEA. DNA for the CDR3: TGCAGCGTTGAAGGCAGGGCCCTAACCTACACCTTC. Its protein product is CSVEGRALTYTF.

This chain connects TRBV6-1 to TRBJ2-1; 7 nucleotides line up with TRBD1. CDR1 is MNHNS, CDR2 SASEGT, per germline. The V and J ends lost 1 base and 8 bases, in that order; junction bases with no gene match: 5. The CDR3 has 14 residues. CDR3 region: CASSEDRGQYEQFF. In DNA, the CDR3 is TGTGCCAGCAGTGAAGATAGGGGGCAATATGAGCAGTTCTTC.

This clonotype was observed a handful of times. The chain links TRBV5-1 to TRBJ2-3, with 9 bases that match TRBD2. Trimming at V came to 5 bases and at J to 6 bases, leaving 10 bases not matched to a gene. Germline values: CDR1 SGHRS, CDR2 YFSETQ. CDR3 length: 15 residues. CDR3 sequence reads: CASSSSGRSGDTQYF. The CDR3 DNA sequence: TGCGCCAGCAGTTCGAGCGGGAGGTCTGGGGATACGCAGTATTTT.

This clonotype was observed a handful of times. J is TRBJ1-1 and V is TRBV29-1; 7 positions agree with TRBD1. The length of the CDR3 is 12 residues. Germline V lookup: CDR1 SQVTM, CDR2 ANQGSEA. After removal of 6 bases from V and 4 bases from J, the junction contained 5 bases not matched to a gene. The CDR3 loop is CSVDRTGTEAFF. The CDR3 DNA reads TGCAGCGTGGACAGGACAGGCACTGAAGCTTTCTTT.

This clonotype was seen ten or more times. The chain links TRBV14 to TRBJ1-1, with a weak D call TRBD1 (5 bases). The V end was cut by 3 bases, the J end by 0 bases, with 8 bases between. The CDR3 has 14 amino acids. The germline gives CDR1 SGHDN, CDR2 FVKESK. The CDR3 DNA is TGTGCCAGCAGCCAGGGACTGCTGAACACTGAAGCTTTCTTT. Residues: CASSQGLLNTEAFF. The whole variable domain, filled in from reference TRBV14 and TRBJ1-1, reads EAGVTQFPSHSVIEKGQTVTLRCDPISGHDNLYWYRRVMGKEIKFLLHFVKESKQDESGMPNNRFLAERTGGTYSTLKVQPAELEDSGVYFCASSQGLLNTEAFFGQGTRLTVV.

This clonotype showed up many times. V and J are TRBV20-1 and TRBJ2-5; 9 bases match TRBD2. The V and J ends lost 6 bases and 7 bases, in that order; junction bases with no gene match: 12. The CDR3 has 14 residues. CDR1 is DFQATT, CDR2 SNEGSKA, per germline (reference sequence). The CDR3 loop reads CSALAGALVGTQYF. CDR3 sequence (DNA): TGCAGTGCCTTAGCGGGGGCCCTCGTCGGGACCCAGTACTTC.

This clonotype was picked up one time. This chain uses TRBV4-3 with TRBJ1-1, with TRBD1 identical over 7 bases. Per the germline V gene, CDR1 is LGHNA and CDR2 is YSLEER. The CDR3 is 18 amino acids. J was trimmed by 1 base and V by 4 bases; bases with no gene match: 15. CDR3 DNA sequence: TGCGCCAGCAGCCCCAAAGGGCTACAGGGGCGCACGAACACTGAAGCTTTCTTT. It specifies CASSPKGLQGRTNTEAFF.

This clonotype has ten or more counts. Here the CDR3 reads CASSVASGGFYEQYF. CDR3 sequence (DNA): TGTGCCAGCAGCGTAGCTAGCGGGGGGTTCTACGAGCAGTACTTC. J is TRBJ2-7 and V is TRBV9; 11 nucleotides agree with TRBD2. The CDR3 runs 15 residues. With V trimmed by 0 bases and J by 3 bases, 2 bases remained unmatched. From germline, CDR1 is SGDLS and CDR2 YYNGEE.

The gene calls are TRBV6-1 and TRBJ1-5; TRBD1 matches 9 bases. The CDR3 runs to 16 residues. V shed 3 bases and J 6 bases; nucleotides not matched to a gene: 9. CDR1 MNHNS and CDR2 SASEGT come from the germline V gene. The CDR3 loop reads CASSDGGTGRAQPQHF. The CDR3, as DNA: TGTGCCAGCAGTGATGGGGGGACAGGGAGGGCTCAGCCCCAGCATTTT.

This clonotype has ten or more counts. This sequence joins TRBV12-5 and TRBJ1-3; 9 nucleotides align to TRBD1. This CDR3 contains 17 residues. V gave up 3 bases and J gave up 0 bases; unmatched junction bases: 6. Germline assignment: CDR1 LGHNT and CDR2 FRNRAP. CDR3 sequence: CASGLGQGNPSGNTIYF. The CDR3 nucleotides are TGTGCTAGTGGTTTAGGACAGGGGAATCCCTCTGGAAACACCATATATTTT.